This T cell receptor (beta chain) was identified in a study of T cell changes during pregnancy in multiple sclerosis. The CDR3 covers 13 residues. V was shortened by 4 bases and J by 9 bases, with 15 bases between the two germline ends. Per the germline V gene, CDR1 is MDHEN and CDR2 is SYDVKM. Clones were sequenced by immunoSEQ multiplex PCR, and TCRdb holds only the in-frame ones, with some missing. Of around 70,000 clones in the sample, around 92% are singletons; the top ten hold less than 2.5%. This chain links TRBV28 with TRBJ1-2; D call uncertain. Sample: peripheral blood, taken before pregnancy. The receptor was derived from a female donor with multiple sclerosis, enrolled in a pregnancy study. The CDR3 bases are TGTGCCAGCAGTTACGATTCCCTCGAGAGCTACACCTTC. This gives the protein CASSYDSLESYTF.